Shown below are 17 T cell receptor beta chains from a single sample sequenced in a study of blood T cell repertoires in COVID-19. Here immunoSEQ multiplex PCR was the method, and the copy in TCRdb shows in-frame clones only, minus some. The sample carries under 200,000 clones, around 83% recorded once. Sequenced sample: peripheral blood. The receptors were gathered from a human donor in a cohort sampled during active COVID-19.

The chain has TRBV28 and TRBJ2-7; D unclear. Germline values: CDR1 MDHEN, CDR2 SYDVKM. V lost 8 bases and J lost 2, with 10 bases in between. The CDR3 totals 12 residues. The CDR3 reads CASDSWAYEQYF. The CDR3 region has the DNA TGTGCCAGCGACTCGTGGGCCTACGAGCAGTACTTC.

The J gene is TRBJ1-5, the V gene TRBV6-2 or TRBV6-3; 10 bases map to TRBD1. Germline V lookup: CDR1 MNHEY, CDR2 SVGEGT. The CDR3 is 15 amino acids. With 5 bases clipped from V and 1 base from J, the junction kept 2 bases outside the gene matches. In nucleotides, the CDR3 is TGTGCCAGCAGTCAGACAGGGGGCAGCAATCAGCCCCAGCATTTT. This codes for CASSQTGGSNQPQHF.

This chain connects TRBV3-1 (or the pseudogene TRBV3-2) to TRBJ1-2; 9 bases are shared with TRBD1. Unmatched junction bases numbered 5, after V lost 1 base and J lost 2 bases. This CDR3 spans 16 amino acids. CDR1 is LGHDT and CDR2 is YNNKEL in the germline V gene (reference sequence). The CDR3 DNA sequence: TGTGCCAGCAGCCAAGTGGGGACAGGGCGAAACTATGGCTACACCTTC. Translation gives CASSQVGTGRNYGYTF.

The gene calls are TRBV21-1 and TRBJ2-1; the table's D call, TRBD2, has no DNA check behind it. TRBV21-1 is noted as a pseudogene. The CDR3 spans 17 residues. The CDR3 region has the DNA TGTGCCAGCACCCCTACGGGACTAGCGGGAGGTAGGGATGAGCAGTTCTTC. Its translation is CASTPTGLAGGRDEQFF.

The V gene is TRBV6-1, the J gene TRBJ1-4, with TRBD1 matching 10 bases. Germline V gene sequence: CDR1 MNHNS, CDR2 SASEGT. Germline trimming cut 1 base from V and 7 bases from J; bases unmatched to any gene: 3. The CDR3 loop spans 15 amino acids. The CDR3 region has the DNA TGTGCCAGCAGTGAAGGGACAGGGGGAAGTGAAAAACTGTTTTTT. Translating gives CASSEGTGGSEKLFF.

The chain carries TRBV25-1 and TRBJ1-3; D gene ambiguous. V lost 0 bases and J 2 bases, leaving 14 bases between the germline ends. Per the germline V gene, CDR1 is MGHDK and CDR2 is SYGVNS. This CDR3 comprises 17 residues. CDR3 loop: CASSEYSGSLPGNTIYF. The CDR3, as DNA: TGTGCCAGCAGTGAATACTCAGGTAGTCTACCTGGAAACACCATATATTTT.

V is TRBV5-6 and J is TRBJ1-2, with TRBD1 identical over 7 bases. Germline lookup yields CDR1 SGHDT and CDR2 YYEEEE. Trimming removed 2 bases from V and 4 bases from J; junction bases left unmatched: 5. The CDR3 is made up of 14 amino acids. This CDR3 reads CASSFADRFYGYTF. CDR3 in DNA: TGTGCCAGCAGCTTTGCGGACAGGTTCTATGGCTACACCTTC.

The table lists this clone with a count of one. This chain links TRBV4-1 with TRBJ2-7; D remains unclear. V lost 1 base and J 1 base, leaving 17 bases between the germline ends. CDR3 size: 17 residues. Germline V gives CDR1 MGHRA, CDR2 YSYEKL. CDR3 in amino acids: CASSQGALTGPSYEQYF. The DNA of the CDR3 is TGCGCCAGCAGCCAAGGGGCTTTGACCGGCCCTTCCTACGAGCAGTACTTC.

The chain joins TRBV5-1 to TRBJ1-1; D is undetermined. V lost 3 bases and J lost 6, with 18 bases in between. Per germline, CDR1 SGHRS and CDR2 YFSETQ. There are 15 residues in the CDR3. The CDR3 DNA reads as TGCGCCAGCAGCTACACCACCAGTCCGGCGGCTGAAGCTTTCTTT. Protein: CASSYTTSPAAEAFF. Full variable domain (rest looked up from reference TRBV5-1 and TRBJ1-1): KAGVTQTPRYLIKTRGQQVTLSCSPISGHRSVSWYQQTPGQGLQFLFEYFSETQRNKGNFPGRFSGRQFSNSRSEMNVSTLELGDSALYLCASSYTTSPAAEAFFGQGTRLTVV.

The CDR3 sequence: CATTSGSAYEQYF. In nucleotides, the CDR3 is TGTGCCACCACAAGCGGGAGCGCCTACGAGCAGTACTTC. This chain links TRBV19 with TRBJ2-7, with TRBD2 matching 8 bases. This CDR3 has 13 amino acids. Germline assignment: CDR1 LNHDA and CDR2 SQIVND (reference sequence). Unmatched junction bases numbered 7, after V lost 10 bases and J lost 2 bases.

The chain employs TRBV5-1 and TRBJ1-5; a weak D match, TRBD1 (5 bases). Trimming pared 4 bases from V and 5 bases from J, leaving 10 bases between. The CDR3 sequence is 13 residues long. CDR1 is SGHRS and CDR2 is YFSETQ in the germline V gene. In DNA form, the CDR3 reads TGCGCCAGCAGCGACGACAGCTATCAGCCCCAGCATTTT. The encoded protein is CASSDDSYQPQHF.

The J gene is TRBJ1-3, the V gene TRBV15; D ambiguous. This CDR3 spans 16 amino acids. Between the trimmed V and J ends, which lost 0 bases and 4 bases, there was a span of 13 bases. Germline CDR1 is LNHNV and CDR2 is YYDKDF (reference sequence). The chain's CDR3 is CATSRDPGVGGNTIYF. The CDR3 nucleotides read TGTGCCACCAGCAGAGATCCGGGTGTAGGCGGAAACACCATATATTTT.

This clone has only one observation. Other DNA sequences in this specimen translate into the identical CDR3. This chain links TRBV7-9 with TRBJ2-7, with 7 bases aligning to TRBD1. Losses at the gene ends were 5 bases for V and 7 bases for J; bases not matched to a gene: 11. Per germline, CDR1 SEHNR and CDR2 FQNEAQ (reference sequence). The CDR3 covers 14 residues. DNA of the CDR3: TGTGCCAGCAGCCCAATGCCTTCAGGGGGAGAGCAGTACTTC. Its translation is CASSPMPSGGEQYF.

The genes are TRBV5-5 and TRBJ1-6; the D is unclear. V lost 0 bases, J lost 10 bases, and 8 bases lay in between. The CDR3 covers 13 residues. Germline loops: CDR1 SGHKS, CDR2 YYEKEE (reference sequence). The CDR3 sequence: CASSLAGDSPLHF. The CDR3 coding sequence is TGTGCCAGCAGCTTGGCGGGAGACTCACCCCTCCACTTT.

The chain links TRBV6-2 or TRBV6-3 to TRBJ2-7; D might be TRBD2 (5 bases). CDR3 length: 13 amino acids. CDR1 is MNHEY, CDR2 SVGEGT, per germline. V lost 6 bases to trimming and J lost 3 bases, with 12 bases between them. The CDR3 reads CASSPGRDYEQYF. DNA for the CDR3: TGTGCCAGCAGCCCCGGACGGGACTACGAGCAGTACTTC.

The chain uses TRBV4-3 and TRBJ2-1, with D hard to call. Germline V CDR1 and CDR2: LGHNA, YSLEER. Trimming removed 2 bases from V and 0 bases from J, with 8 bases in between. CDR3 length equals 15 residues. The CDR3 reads CASSQSVSSYNEQFF. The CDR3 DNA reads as TGCGCCAGCAGCCAAAGCGTAAGCTCCTACAATGAGCAGTTCTTC.

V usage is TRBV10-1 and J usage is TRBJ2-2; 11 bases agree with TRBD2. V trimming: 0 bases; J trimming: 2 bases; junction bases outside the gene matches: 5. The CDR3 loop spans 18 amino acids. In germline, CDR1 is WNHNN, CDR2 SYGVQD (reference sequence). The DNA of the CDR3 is TGCGCCAGCAGTGAGTCGACGACTAGCGGGGCAAACACCGGGGAGCTGTTTTTT. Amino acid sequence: CASSESTTSGANTGELFF.